This paragraph covers one T cell receptor (beta chain) sequence. Antigen: not known. In germline, CDR1 is SGHRS, CDR2 YFSETQ. CDR3 length equals 15 residues. With 5 bases clipped from V and 1 base from J, the junction kept 8 bases outside the gene matches. Data came from immunoSEQ multiplex PCR; TCRdb stores just in-frame clones and leaves some out. The table records about 400,000 clones, about 85% of them present only once. Sample treatment: some 20 received Ad26.COV2.S at low or high dose, single or two shots; about five received placebo; per-sample allocation not given. Sampling was performed 63 days after the first vaccine or placebo injection. In the vaccine, an Ad26 vector expressed the SARS-CoV-2 spike of the Wuhan strain. The sample originates from a study of Ad26.COV2.S vaccination and SARS-CoV-2 variants. Study-level information: COV1001, an Ad26.COV2.S trial, supplied this vaccine-arm donor.

Whole-study findings and limits: Reports say spike-specific CD8+ and CD4+ T cell responses covered substantial breadth after vaccination. Vaccine and placebo recipients had similar non-spike TCR breadth.

This chain connects TRBV5-1 to TRBJ2-5; 7 bases map to TRBD2. The sample in question was peripheral blood, obtained in a trial of Ad26.COV2.S vaccine versus placebo. The TCR was taken from a person aged 18-65 years who received the Ad26.COV2.S COVID-19 vaccine or a placebo. The CDR3 reads CASSPLAGPQETQYF. DNA for the CDR3: TGCGCCAGCAGTCCCTTAGCGGGCCCCCAAGAGACCCAGTACTTC.